These 25 T cell receptor beta chains came from one sample sequenced in a study of identical twins (dated by TCRdb to 2015 to 2016). Preparation of the library involved 5' RACE. These reads were obtained on an Illumina HiSeq 2000. TCRdb applied fastp at Q25 and MiXCR to the public reads, then kept only in-frame beta chains. Each entry is one CDR3 protein sequence, shown with its most common DNA and genes. The sample has under 1 million distinct CDR3 sequences on record, roughly 12% of them singletons. The top ten clonotypes cover around 1.6% of the sample. These same records also appear under a second study, on yellow fever vaccine responses in identical twins.

The specimen sequenced was PBMCs. These receptors were taken from a woman younger than 30 in good health.

A few counts support this clonotype. This chain uses TRBV5-8 with TRBJ1-1; D is uncertain. Trimming left V 6 bases short and J 2 bases short, with 17 bases between. Germline-derived CDR1 and CDR2 are SGHTS and YDEGEE. The CDR3 totals 15 residues. The CDR3 loop is CASTEQIVPNTEAFF. CDR3 bases: TGTGCCAGCACTGAACAAATCGTGCCCAACACTGAAGCTTTCTTT.

The chain uses TRBV3-1 and TRBJ2-2; D unclear. The V gene lost 5 bases and the J gene lost 8 bases, with 15 bases spanning the gap. Germline V lookup: CDR1 LGHDT, CDR2 YNNKEL (reference sequence). This CDR3 has 14 residues. The CDR3 region has the DNA TGTGCCAGCAGCTCTACAACAACGACGGGGGAGCTGTTTTTT. This sequence encodes CASSSTTTTGELFF.

V usage is TRBV6-2 or TRBV6-3 and J usage is TRBJ2-5; D gene unclear. This CDR3 region has 13 residues. V was pared by 10 bases and J by 5 bases, with 17 bases between. Germline V lookup: CDR1 MNHEY, CDR2 SVGEGT. The CDR3 DNA reads as TGTGCCACCACGGAAGGCCTAGGGGAGACCCAGTACTTC. This codes for CATTEGLGETQYF.

The rearrangement links TRBV20-1 to TRBJ2-7, with D perhaps matching TRBD1 or TRBD2 (6 bases each). CDR3 length: 15 amino acids. V lost 6 bases, J lost 7 bases, and 25 bases lay in between. Germline loops: CDR1 DFQATT, CDR2 SNEGSKA (reference sequence). The chain's CDR3 is CSAAQRDTNRGEQYF. In nucleotides, the CDR3 is TGCAGTGCCGCACAACGGGACACCAATCGGGGGGAGCAGTACTTC.

This clonotype was counted a few times. V usage is TRBV14 and J usage is TRBJ1-1; the D is unclear. The CDR3 loop spans 15 amino acids. The V end was cut by 3 bases, the J end by 1 base, with 12 bases between. CDR1 and CDR2 from the germline V gene are SGHDN and FVKESK. The CDR3, as DNA: TGTGCCAGCAGCCACACAGAGAGAAGGAACACTGAAGCTTTCTTT. It is translated as CASSHTERRNTEAFF. Full variable domain (rest looked up from reference TRBV14 and TRBJ1-1): EAGVTQFPSHSVIEKGQTVTLRCDPISGHDNLYWYRRVMGKEIKFLLHFVKESKQDESGMPNNRFLAERTGGTYSTLKVQPAELEDSGVYFCASSHTERRNTEAFFGQGTRLTVV.

This clonotype came up a few times. The chain couples TRBV10-3 to TRBJ2-1; 8 bases agree with TRBD2. CDR1 ENHRY and CDR2 SYGVKD come from the germline V gene. V trimming: 6 bases; J trimming: 1 base; junction bases outside the gene matches: 5. The CDR3 consists of 15 residues. CDR3: CAISLSGGSYNEQFF. CDR3 DNA sequence: TGTGCCATCAGCCTCAGCGGGGGATCCTACAATGAGCAGTTCTTC.

This clonotype has just a few counts. This rearrangement joins TRBV5-1 to TRBJ2-6; D might be TRBD2 (5 bases). The CDR3 extends over 17 amino acids. Between the trimmed V and J ends, which lost 0 bases and 2 bases, there was a span of 12 bases. Germline V lookup: CDR1 SGHRS, CDR2 YFSETQ. CDR3 sequence: CASSLVIGNTGANVLTF. CDR3 sequence (DNA): TGCGCCAGCAGCTTGGTGATCGGGAATACTGGGGCCAACGTCCTGACTTTC.

The chain uses TRBV9 and TRBJ2-7; 7 nucleotides agree with TRBD2. Trimming took 4 bases from V and 1 from J; bases not matched to a gene: 5. This CDR3 is built from 14 residues. CDR1 SGDLS and CDR2 YYNGEE come from the germline V gene. CDR3: CASSPWGGSYEQYF. CDR3 nucleotide sequence: TGTGCCAGCAGCCCATGGGGAGGGTCCTACGAGCAGTACTTC. The full variable domain, in which reference TRBV9 and TRBJ2-7 provide the parts outside the CDR3, is DSGVTQTPKHLITATGQRVTLRCSPRSGDLSVYWYQQSLDQGLQFLIQYYNGEERAKGNILERFSAQQFPDLHSELNLSSLELGDSALYFCASSPWGGSYEQYFGPGTRLTVT.

The chain couples TRBV7-2 to TRBJ2-1, with TRBD2 as a possible D gene (5 bases). V was trimmed by 4 bases and J by 0 bases, leaving 10 bases between them. The CDR3 loop spans 15 amino acids. Germline V gene lookup returns CDR1 SGHTA and CDR2 FQGNSA. CDR3 in DNA: TGTGCCAGCAGCTCAAGCGGCAACTCCTACAATGAGCAGTTCTTC. Its protein is CASSSSGNSYNEQFF. Variable domain in full (rest from reference TRBV7-2 and TRBJ2-1): GAGVSQSPSNKVTEKGKDVELRCDPISGHTALYWYRQSLGQGLEFLIYFQGNSAPDKSGLPSDRFSAERTGGSVSTLTIQRTQQEDSAVYLCASSSSGNSYNEQFFGPGTRLTVL.

This sequence joins TRBV6-2 or TRBV6-3 and TRBJ2-7, with 8 bases lining up with TRBD1. In germline, CDR1 is MNHEY, CDR2 SVGEGT. The CDR3 runs 16 residues. The V and J ends lost 6 bases and 3 bases, in that order; junction bases with no gene match: 13. The CDR3 sequence is CASSDPYRGYSYEQYV. The CDR3 DNA follows: TGTGCCAGCAGCGATCCCTACAGGGGGTATAGCTACGAGCAGTACGTC.

This clonotype appeared many times. V is TRBV2 and J is TRBJ2-7; D not certain. Germline V gene lookup returns CDR1 SNHLY and CDR2 FYNNEI. Trimming cost V 6 bases and J 3 bases, with 6 bases left between them. The CDR3 contains 11 residues. CDR3 nucleotide sequence: TGTGCCAGCAGCGACGGCTACGAGCAGTACGTC. Its translation is CASSDGYEQYV.

This clonotype was found a few times. The V call is TRBV7-8, the J call TRBJ2-2; 9 bases fit TRBD1. This CDR3 region has 18 residues. Germline V gives CDR1 SGHVS, CDR2 FQNEAQ. After removal of 1 base from V and 7 bases from J, the junction contained 13 bases not matched to a gene. The DNA for the CDR3 is TGTGCCAGCAGCTTAGAACCGCCGCACAGGGGGCGCGGCGGGGAGCTGTTTTTT. Protein sequence: CASSLEPPHRGRGGELFF.

This chain uses TRBV6-6 with TRBJ2-7; tentatively, D is TRBD1 (6 bases). The CDR3 extends over 13 amino acids. V was shortened by 5 bases and J by 7 bases, with 15 bases between the two germline ends. CDR1 is MNHNY, CDR2 SVGAGI, per germline (reference sequence). CDR3: CASSTTDRSEQYV. The CDR3 bases are TGTGCCAGCAGTACCACCGACAGGAGTGAGCAGTACGTC.

Remarks on this clonotype: The junction shows a germline mismatch at one end, possibly a read error. This sequence joins TRBV20-1 and TRBJ1-5, with D maybe TRBD1 (5 bases). Germline V CDR1 and CDR2: DFQATT, SNEGSKA (reference sequence). This CDR3 comprises 16 residues. CDR3: CSASPSDLPGEQPQHF. The CDR3 coding sequence is TGCAGCGCTAGCCCCTCGGACCTCCCGGGGGAGCAGCCCCAGCATTTT.

There are many counts of this clonotype. J is TRBJ2-1 and V is TRBV7-2, with unresolved D. V was cut by 1 base and J by 13 bases, with 14 bases left in between. There are 13 residues in the CDR3. Per the germline V gene, CDR1 is SGHTA and CDR2 is FQGNSA. The chain's CDR3 is CASSLDPTGPQFF. The CDR3 DNA is TGTGCCAGCAGCTTAGACCCGACTGGACCACAGTTCTTC.

The chain recombines TRBV6-1 with TRBJ2-1; possibly TRBD1 for D (6 bases). This CDR3 comprises 15 residues. Germline V gene data show CDR1 as MNHNS and CDR2 as SASEGT. The V and J ends lost 5 bases and 5 bases respectively, with 16 bases between them. This CDR3 reads CASSPNRVRDNEQFF. The DNA of the CDR3 is TGTGCCAGCAGTCCCAACAGGGTTAGGGACAATGAGCAGTTCTTC.

The V call is TRBV2, the J call TRBJ2-5; 7 nucleotides line up with TRBD2. V was pared by 8 bases and J by 3 bases, with 3 bases of the junction left unmatched. The CDR3 is 12 amino acids. Germline V gene sequence: CDR1 SNHLY, CDR2 FYNNEI. CDR3 coding DNA: TGTGCCAGCCAGGCGGGGGAAGAGACCCAGTACTTC. The encoded protein is CASQAGEETQYF.

The gene calls are TRBV6-5 and TRBJ1-5; TRBD1 matches at 8 bases. Germline trimming cut 4 bases from V and 2 bases from J; bases unmatched to any gene: 7. The germline V gene encodes CDR1 MNHEY and CDR2 SVGAGI. The CDR3 loop spans 16 amino acids. The CDR3: CASSSTGVGGNQPQHF. The CDR3 DNA sequence: TGTGCCAGCAGTTCGACAGGGGTAGGGGGCAATCAGCCCCAGCATTTT.

This clonotype occurred many times. This chain's CDR3 is CASSFPGGASTDTQYF. In DNA form, the CDR3 reads TGTGCCAGCAGCTTTCCGGGGGGAGCTAGCACAGATACGCAGTATTTT. The chain employs TRBV7-9 and TRBJ2-3, with TRBD2 matching over 7 bases. Trimming took 3 bases from V and 0 from J; bases not matched to a gene: 6. Germline CDR1 is SEHNR and CDR2 is FQNEAQ (reference sequence). CDR3 length: 16 amino acids.

This chain links TRBV2 with TRBJ2-4; 9 bases fit TRBD1. With 7 bases clipped from V and 0 bases from J, the junction kept 4 bases outside the gene matches. Germline lookup yields CDR1 SNHLY and CDR2 FYNNEI. This CDR3 comprises 15 residues. The CDR3 sequence is CASIGQGLAKNIQYF. CDR3 nucleotides: TGTGCCAGCATAGGACAGGGGTTAGCCAAAAACATTCAGTACTTC. Variable domain in full (rest from reference TRBV2 and TRBJ2-4): EPEVTQTPSHQVTQMGQEVILRCVPISNHLYFYWYRQILGQKVEFLVSFYNNEISEKSEIFDDQFSVERPDGSNFTLKIRSTKLEDSAMYFCASIGQGLAKNIQYFGAGTRLSVL.

CDR3 region: CASSLRPGGDLNTGELFF. In nucleotides, the CDR3 is TGTGCCAGCAGCTTGAGGCCAGGGGGCGATCTGAACACCGGGGAGCTGTTTTTT. The J gene is TRBJ2-2, the V gene TRBV5-6, with 8 nucleotides matching TRBD1. The CDR3 sequence is 18 residues long. The junction had 9 bases not matched to a gene; V was cut back by 1 base and J by 1 base. Germline CDR1 reads SGHDT; CDR2 reads YYEEEE.

V gene TRBV20-1 combines with J gene TRBJ2-3; 9 bases align to TRBD2. V trimming: 5 bases; J trimming: 6 bases; junction bases outside the gene matches: 3. Looked up from germline, CDR1 is DFQATT and CDR2 is SNEGSKA (reference sequence). The CDR3 is 12 residues long. The CDR3 loop reads CSAATSGDTQYF. CDR3 bases: TGCAGTGCTGCCACTAGCGGGGATACGCAGTATTTT.

This clonotype occurred a few times. The chain has TRBV7-9 and TRBJ1-1, with 12 bases aligning to TRBD1. Germline V CDR1 and CDR2: SEHNR, FQNEAQ (reference sequence). The length of the CDR3 is 17 residues. The V and J ends lost 6 bases and 1 base, in that order; junction bases with no gene match: 9. The CDR3 loop is CASRAGTGGYWNTEAFF. CDR3 bases: TGTGCCAGCAGGGCCGGGACAGGGGGCTATTGGAACACTGAAGCTTTCTTT.

This clonotype was picked up a small number of times. The gene calls are TRBV6-1 and TRBJ2-7; no clear D gene. The CDR3 is made up of 13 amino acids. Germline V gives CDR1 MNHNS, CDR2 SASEGT. V shed 7 bases and J shed 2 bases, with 12 bases lying between them. This CDR3 reads CASMRFQTYEQYF. Written as DNA, the CDR3 is TGTGCCAGCATGCGGTTTCAAACCTACGAGCAGTACTTC.

In its sample, this clonotype was seen many times. CDR3 DNA: TGTGCCAGCACCTTCGCGGGGGGGCCTTACACCGGGGAGCTGTTTTTT. The encoded protein is CASTFAGGPYTGELFF. The genes are TRBV12-3 or TRBV12-4 and TRBJ2-2, with TRBD2 identical over 9 bases. The CDR3 loop spans 16 amino acids. J was trimmed by 3 bases and V by 7 bases; bases with no gene match: 9.